This T cell receptor (beta chain) was captured by sequencing in a study of early T cells in non-severe SARS-CoV-2 infection. This clonotype was detected ten times or more. TCRdb re-derived calls from the 5' RACE reads in MiXCR, one entry per CDR3 protein. The repertoire holds some 83,000 distinct CDR3 sequences, with 10% as singletons. From germline, CDR1 is SGHTA and CDR2 FQGNSA. V trimming: 6 bases; J trimming: 5 bases; junction bases outside the gene matches: 9. This CDR3 comprises 14 residues. This TCR derives from an adult who was a healthcare worker with PCR-confirmed SARS-CoV-2 infection or an uninfected control (not recorded which). The V gene is TRBV7-2, the J gene TRBJ1-1, with 7 nucleotides matching TRBD1. The input for sequencing was whole blood, taken at baseline. The CDR3 reads CASRAGTAKTEAFF. The DNA of the CDR3 is TGTGCCAGCAGAGCCGGGACAGCGAAAACTGAAGCTTTCTTT.